The TCR beta chain under discussion was sequenced for a study of PD-1 blockade in classical Hodgkin lymphoma. Study at large: Nivolumab 3 mg/kg was given intravenously every 2 weeks. Study-level results: With respect to the repertoire differences, their causes, possibly disease activity or prior therapy, remain undefined. Complete responders possessed baseline diversity comparable to newly diagnosed patients.

All trial patients relapsed after autologous stem cell transplantation. Sequencing was performed with immunoSEQ multiplex PCR; in TCRdb, only in-frame clones are kept and a portion is missing. This sample has around 45,000 clones; approximately 70% occur once, and the top ten carry 2.5% to 3.5%. Concerning this clone itself: Antigen specificity is unknown.

This CDR3 contains 13 residues. Germline V gene lookup returns CDR1 SGHTA and CDR2 FQGTGA. V was trimmed by 4 bases and J by 6 bases, leaving 9 bases between them. The V gene is TRBV7-3, the J gene TRBJ2-2; no reliable D call. The sequences come from peripheral blood mononuclear cells (PBMCs), collected before the second cycle of nivolumab. This clonotype originated in a human donor with classical Hodgkin lymphoma. The CDR3 here is CASSSKISGELFF. The CDR3 nucleotides are TGTGCCAGCAGCTCGAAGATTTCCGGGGAGCTGTTTTTT.